Described below is a single T cell receptor (beta chain) sequence and its context. Per germline, CDR1 LNHDA and CDR2 SQIVND (reference sequence). V was pared by 6 bases and J by 7 bases, with 14 bases of the junction left unmatched. This CDR3 region has 15 residues. These data originate in a study of cytomegalovirus exposure and HLA in healthy donors. Clones were read by immunoSEQ multiplex PCR, and TCRdb kept only the in-frame ones, dropping some. The sample holds about 180,000 clones, approximately 86% seen once. The clonotype comes from a man younger than 30 in good health and CMV-seropositive. The V call is TRBV19, the J call TRBJ2-7; TRBD2 aligns across 8 bases. Sequenced: PBMCs. The CDR3 reads CASRRSGTSLGEQYF. The DNA for the CDR3 is TGTGCCAGTAGGCGTTCCGGGACTAGTTTGGGAGAGCAGTACTTC.